This T cell receptor (beta chain) was captured by sequencing in a study of cytomegalovirus exposure and HLA in healthy donors. Overall study context: Within an early data release were approximately 85 million unique TCRs drawn from HLA-typed donors. Whole-study results and caveats: High sensitivity and specificity were reportedly achieved when the classifier diagnosed cytomegalovirus status. Later analysis associated a missense DCLRE1C variant with TCR beta V- and J-gene trimming. Sequences of the TCR beta chain were said to predict the HLA-A and HLA-B alleles of most subjects accurately.

The primer mix had 60 Vbeta and 13 Jbeta primers. Here immunoSEQ multiplex PCR was the method, and the copy in TCRdb shows in-frame clones only, minus some. The table includes roughly 160,000 clones, roughly 80% detected once. On this clone itself: Its antigen is unidentified.

V shed 2 bases and J 7 bases; nucleotides not matched to a gene: 10. Germline CDR1 reads MDHEN; CDR2 reads SYDVKM. The CDR3 is 15 residues long. The rearrangement links TRBV28 to TRBJ2-5; 7 positions match TRBD2. The sequencing input was PBMCs. The TCR sequence derives from a woman between 25 and 40 years old in good health and CMV-seropositive. CDR3 DNA: TGTGCCAGCAGTTTACAGGCCCCTTGGGGGGGGACCCAGTACTTC. It codes for CASSLQAPWGGTQYF.